These 25 T cell receptor beta chains share one sample of origin, sequenced in a study of T cell responses to AZD1222 COVID-19 vaccine. Generated by immunoSEQ multiplex PCR, the TCRdb table keeps only in-frame clones and is missing some. Of over 100,000 clones in the sample, 90% were seen once. Here the sequenced sample was peripheral blood, taken on day 0 of AZD1222 vaccination. Receptor source: an adult in good health.

The rearrangement links TRBV24-1 to TRBJ1-2, with D unresolved. There are 13 residues in the CDR3. Germline CDR1 reads KGHDR; CDR2 reads SFDVKD. The V end was cut by 4 bases, the J end by 4 bases, with 9 bases between. DNA for the CDR3: TGTGCCACCAGTGACCTAGCCAGCTATGGCTACACCTTC. This translates into CATSDLASYGYTF.

V gene TRBV10-2 combines with J gene TRBJ1-5; 8 bases are a match to TRBD1. With 4 bases clipped from V and 8 bases from J, the junction kept 7 bases outside the gene matches. The CDR3 length is 14 residues. CDR1 and CDR2 from the germline V gene are WSHSY and SAAADI. The CDR3 here is CASSGQTGAEPQHF. CDR3 nucleotide sequence: TGCGCCAGCAGTGGTCAGACAGGGGCAGAGCCCCAGCATTTT.

This clone appeared a single time. The J gene is TRBJ1-4, the V gene TRBV27; 11 bases agree with TRBD1. CDR3 length: 17 amino acids. Looked up from germline, CDR1 is MNHEY and CDR2 is SMNVEV (reference sequence). The V gene end was trimmed by 7 bases and the J gene end by 8 bases; junction bases not matched to a gene: 15. Here the CDR3 reads CASTPNPGQGGREKLFF. The CDR3 DNA sequence: TGTGCCAGCACCCCAAATCCGGGACAGGGGGGGAGGGAAAAACTGTTTTTT.

The gene calls are TRBV7-6 and TRBJ1-4, with unresolved D. Trimming left V 4 bases short and J 7 bases short, with 10 bases between. The CDR3 runs 13 residues. Germline-derived CDR1 and CDR2 are SGHVS and FNYEAQ. CDR3 bases: TGTGCCAGCAGCTCAGAGACGGGTGAAAAACTGTTTTTT. It codes for CASSSETGEKLFF.

In DNA, the CDR3 is TGTGCCAGCAGCGTGACAGGGGGTAGAAACACCATATATTTT. Its protein product is CASSVTGGRNTIYF. The chain links TRBV5-4 to TRBJ1-3; 9 bases are shared with TRBD1. The CDR3 is 14 residues long. Germline values: CDR1 SGHNT, CDR2 YYREEE (reference sequence). Germline trimming cut 4 bases from V and 5 bases from J; bases unmatched to any gene: 4. The whole variable domain, filled in from reference TRBV5-4 and TRBJ1-3, reads ETGVTQSPTHLIKTRGQQVTLRCSSQSGHNTVSWYQQALGQGPQFIFQYYREEENGRGNFPPRFSGLQFPNYSSELNVNALELDDSALYLCASSVTGGRNTIYFGEGSWLTVV.

This rearrangement joins TRBV10-3 to TRBJ2-3; tentative D call: TRBD2 (6 bases). This CDR3 has 16 residues. Germline CDR1 and CDR2: ENHRY and SYGVKD. Trimming pared 0 bases from V and 0 bases from J, leaving 10 bases between. The CDR3 DNA is TGTGCCATCAGTGAGTCGGGACGGGGGAGCACAGATACGCAGTATTTT. Translated: CAISESGRGSTDTQYF.

The genes are TRBV6-6 and TRBJ2-1, with D perhaps matching TRBD2 (5 bases). V shed 5 bases and J shed 6 bases, with 17 bases lying between them. CDR1 is MNHNY and CDR2 is SVGAGI in the germline V gene (reference sequence). This CDR3 spans 15 amino acids. The CDR3 DNA sequence: TGTGCCAGCAGTCACCGGCCCGCAAGCGGCAATGAGCAGTTCTTC. Translated, it gives CASSHRPASGNEQFF.

The V and J genes are TRBV5-4 and TRBJ2-3; D is unclear. The V and J ends lost 2 bases and 4 bases respectively, with 8 bases between them. Germline CDR1 reads SGHNT; CDR2 reads YYREEE (reference sequence). This CDR3 has 13 amino acids. The CDR3 sequence is CASSLYVADTQYF. Written as DNA, the CDR3 is TGTGCCAGCAGCTTATATGTGGCAGATACGCAGTATTTT. The variable domain in full, with the rest retrieved from reference TRBV5-4 and TRBJ2-3, is ETGVTQSPTHLIKTRGQQVTLRCSSQSGHNTVSWYQQALGQGPQFIFQYYREEENGRGNFPPRFSGLQFPNYSSELNVNALELDDSALYLCASSLYVADTQYFGPGTRLTVL.

The chain uses TRBV5-3 and TRBJ1-6; D uncertain. TRBV5-3 is an open reading frame, and its role is uncertain. The CDR3 covers 16 residues. V was trimmed by 2 bases and J by 7 bases, leaving 16 bases between them. The CDR3 nucleotides are TGTGCCAGAAGCTTACCACTACAAAAAGCGAATTCACCCCTCCACTTT. This gives the protein CARSLPLQKANSPLHF.

The rearrangement joins TRBV7-2 to TRBJ1-1; D gene uncertain. The CDR3 sequence is 11 residues long. Per the germline V gene, CDR1 is SGHTA and CDR2 is FQGNSA. Deletions cut 3 bases from V and 4 bases from J, with 3 bases between. Written as DNA, the CDR3 is TGTGCCAGCAGCTTGTTCACTGAAGCTTTCTTT. It encodes CASSLFTEAFF. The full variable domain, its missing parts supplied by reference TRBV7-2 and TRBJ1-1, is GAGVSQSPSNKVTEKGKDVELRCDPISGHTALYWYRQSLGQGLEFLIYFQGNSAPDKSGLPSDRFSAERTGGSVSTLTIQRTQQEDSAVYLCASSLFTEAFFGQGTRLTVV.

The chain uses TRBV15 and TRBJ1-4; TRBD1 is a possible D gene (5 bases). V dropped 1 base and J dropped 5 bases, with 5 bases sitting between them. This CDR3 has 13 residues. Germline V gene sequence: CDR1 LNHNV, CDR2 YYDKDF (reference sequence). The CDR3 coding sequence is TGTGCCACCAGCAGAGGACAGAATGAAAAACTGTTTTTT. This translates into CATSRGQNEKLFF.

The chain links TRBV5-4 to TRBJ2-2; 13 nucleotides match TRBD2. Looked up from germline, CDR1 is SGHNT and CDR2 is YYREEE (reference sequence). With V trimmed by 0 bases and J by 3 bases, 11 bases remained unmatched. The CDR3 sequence is 20 residues long. The CDR3 DNA sequence: TGTGCCAGCAGCTTGGCTCCGGGACTAGCGGGGTGGGTCGACACCGGGGAGCTGTTTTTT. It codes for CASSLAPGLAGWVDTGELFF.

The gene calls are TRBV18 and TRBJ2-1; no clear D. The germline V and J ends were trimmed by 3 bases and 2 bases, with 8 bases remaining between them. Germline CDR1 KGHSH, CDR2 LQKENI. This CDR3 has 14 residues. CDR3 nucleotide sequence: TGTGCCAGCTCACCCCTGTACGCCTACAATGAGCAGTTCTTC. Translated, it gives CASSPLYAYNEQFF.

The sample holds one count of this clone. This chain uses TRBV3-1 (or the pseudogene TRBV3-2) with TRBJ1-3; D call uncertain. Germline V gives CDR1 LGHDT, CDR2 YNNKEL (reference sequence). The CDR3 totals 15 residues. V gave up 0 bases and J gave up 3 bases, with 9 bases separating them. The CDR3 reads CASSQDGLVGNTIYF. The CDR3 coding sequence is TGTGCCAGCAGCCAAGATGGCCTTGTTGGAAACACCATATATTTT.

The chain links TRBV6-1 to TRBJ1-6; no definite D call. Per the germline V gene, CDR1 is MNHNS and CDR2 is SASEGT. The CDR3 covers 12 residues. V lost 3 bases and J 10 bases, leaving 7 bases between the germline ends. The CDR3 region has the DNA TGTGCCAGCAGTGATGTGCGATCACCCCTCCACTTT. Protein product: CASSDVRSPLHF.

The J gene is TRBJ2-4, the V gene TRBV7-2; either TRBD1 or TRBD2 may fit D (5 bases each). Trimming pared 1 base from V and 11 bases from J, leaving 15 bases between. The CDR3 totals 14 residues. CDR1 and CDR2 from the germline V gene are SGHTA and FQGNSA. CDR3 protein: CASSLGNGADVQYF. The CDR3 bases are TGTGCCAGCAGCTTAGGGAACGGGGCAGACGTTCAGTACTTC.

The rearrangement links TRBV5-1 to TRBJ1-2, with 8 bases identical to TRBD1. The germline V gene encodes CDR1 SGHRS and CDR2 YFSETQ. J gave up 7 bases and V 2 bases, and 7 bases lay outside the gene matches. The CDR3 sequence is 14 residues long. The CDR3 loop reads CASSLSGTGGGYTF. CDR3 sequence (DNA): TGCGCCAGCAGCTTAAGCGGGACAGGCGGTGGCTACACCTTC.

The rearrangement joins TRBV9 to TRBJ1-4; 7 bases agree with TRBD1. This CDR3 has 16 residues. Germline trimming cut 2 bases from V and 2 bases from J; bases unmatched to any gene: 6. CDR1 SGDLS and CDR2 YYNGEE come from the germline V gene. CDR3 DNA: TGTGCCAGCAGCGTTGCACAGGGGTATACTAATGAAAAACTGTTTTTT. Its protein is CASSVAQGYTNEKLFF.

This rearrangement joins TRBV7-2 to TRBJ1-5; unclear D gene. The CDR3 loop spans 13 amino acids. Trimming took 3 bases from V and 4 from J, leaving 7 bases between them. Germline V gene sequence: CDR1 SGHTA, CDR2 FQGNSA. CDR3 residues: CASSFDTNQPQHF. DNA of the CDR3: TGTGCCAGCAGCTTCGACACGAATCAGCCCCAGCATTTT.

The CDR3 protein is CASSPSTGWGGYTF. The CDR3 DNA reads as TGTGCCAGCAGCCCCAGTACAGGCTGGGGGGGCTACACCTTC. The rearrangement links TRBV7-9 to TRBJ1-2; D is possibly TRBD1 (5 bases). This CDR3 comprises 14 residues. The V and J ends lost 5 bases and 8 bases respectively, with 18 bases between them. Germline V CDR1 and CDR2: SEHNR, FQNEAQ (reference sequence).

The chain links TRBV27 to TRBJ1-1, with D hard to call. V lost 4 bases, J lost 3 bases, and 6 bases lay in between. CDR1 and CDR2 (germline): MNHEY, SMNVEV (reference sequence). This CDR3 is built from 12 residues. DNA for the CDR3: TGTGCCAGCAGTTCAGGACACACTGAAGCTTTCTTT. Translated: CASSSGHTEAFF.

V usage is TRBV6-2 or TRBV6-3 and J usage is TRBJ2-7; D unclear. The CDR3 loop spans 15 amino acids. The germline CDR1 and CDR2 sequences are MNHEY and SVGEGT. Trimming cost V 7 bases and J 0 bases, with 16 bases left between them. The CDR3 loop reads CASTPTSGGSYEQYF. The CDR3, as DNA: TGTGCCAGCACCCCGACGTCGGGTGGCTCCTACGAGCAGTACTTC.

The chain has TRBV28 and TRBJ1-5; 7 nucleotides align to TRBD1. The CDR3 consists of 15 residues. V lost 6 bases to trimming and J lost 3 bases; unmatched junction nucleotides: 8. CDR1 MDHEN and CDR2 SYDVKM come from the germline V gene. The CDR3 reads CASRPETGANQPQHF. For the CDR3, the DNA is TGTGCCAGCAGACCCGAAACAGGGGCCAATCAGCCCCAGCATTTT.

The chain carries TRBV4-1 and TRBJ1-5; maybe TRBD1 (6 bases). The CDR3 is 15 residues long. CDR1 and CDR2 from the germline V gene are MGHRA and YSYEKL. V gave up 3 bases and J gave up 3 bases, with 12 bases separating them. The CDR3 coding sequence is TGCGCCAGCAGCCAGGAACAGGGAATCAATCAGCCCCAGCATTTT. It codes for CASSQEQGINQPQHF.

CDR3 sequence reads: CASSPPSADTQYF. DNA for the CDR3: TGTGCCAGCAGCCCCCCTAGCGCAGATACGCAGTATTTT. V usage is TRBV5-4 and J usage is TRBJ2-3, with D possibly being TRBD2 (6 bases). The CDR3 contains 13 residues. V was clipped by 4 bases and J by 4 bases, with 10 bases between them. From germline, CDR1 is SGHNT and CDR2 YYREEE (reference sequence).